This T cell receptor beta chain was documented in a study of blood T cell repertoires in COVID-19 (dated by TCRdb to 2019 to 2021). The study in broad terms: Samples from collaborators originated in the United States, Italy and Spain and spanned both the acute and convalescent phases of COVID-19. The material from the prospective study consisted of cDNA or gDNA derived from T cells, B-cell-depleted T cells, or PBMCs. The dataset comprised deeply sampled blood TCRbeta repertoires from subjects exposed to, actively infected with, or recovered from COVID-19. A freely available public database, intended as a resource for researchers studying the immune response to SARS-CoV-2, is where the repertoires were released. The samples were drawn from the first 160 participants of the ongoing ImmuneRACE study and from 1,254 subjects provided by 6 global collaborators. The sample metadata nearly always contained a de-identified subject ID, COVID-19 status, age in years and sex. Where available, HLA class I and class II types were taken from metadata supplied by the sample provider and were not determined by assay-based typing.

V is cut by 4 bases and J by 4 bases, and the space between the germline ends is 7 bases. The CDR1 and CDR2 encoded by the germline V gene are KGHDR and SFDVKD. The CDR3 runs 13 amino acids, cysteine and phenylalanine included. Here the CDR3 DNA is all that survives: 39 bases in frame from base 1. TCRbeta CDR3 regions were amplified from genomic DNA by means of the immunoSEQ Assay, a bias-controlled multiplex PCR. The study's own analysis went as follows. The number of nucleated cells in each sample was estimated by amplification of reference gene primers within the assay. Sequence reads were collapsed and filtered to measure the absolute abundance of every unique TCRbeta CDR3 rearrangement. For each sample, productive Simpson clonality was calculated by taking the square root of Simpson's diversity index across productive rearrangements. The source is immuneACCESS, and TCRdb retained only in-frame sequences with V and J called. Part of the clones is not carried over; for the studies checked, unresolved V genes explain less than half of this, and the remainder is unexplained. That table furnishes V, J and clone size, whereas the DNA furnished D and trimming. Across this sample there are roughly 120,000 clones, with more than 75% seen only once. The ten largest clones take up less than 3.5% of the sample.

The collaborating institutions used their own protocols to collect whole blood in K2EDTA tubes. For TCRbeta analysis, collaborator samples were shipped as frozen whole blood, as isolated PBMCs, or as DNA extracted from either sample type. The paper's findings and limits, for the study overall: The quantity of clinical and demographic metadata differed by source and by participant and was supplied without curation.

About this clone: The specificity of this receptor is unknown. Base qualities were left out, and no much larger clone turns up one base away.

The sample was peripheral blood. The V and J genes are TRBV24-1 and TRBJ2-1; 5 matching bases give a weak D call of TRBD2. The origin of this receptor is a woman aged 45-65 years with acute or convalescent COVID-19. The CDR3 reads as follows: CATSERGYNEQFF. The DNA is as follows: TGTGCCACCAGTGAAAGAGGGTACAATGAGCAGTTCTTC.